Given below is one T cell receptor (beta chain) in context. Its antigen remains unidentified. The record has no base qualities; no much larger clone is one base away. The CDR3, cysteine through phenylalanine, is 13 amino acids long. Only CDR3 DNA remains: 39 bases, in frame from the first base. V loses 4 bases of germline sequence and J loses 2 bases, and the interval between the two ends is 7 bases. The germline V gene specifies KGHSH as CDR1 and LQKENI as CDR2. The data are from a study of cytomegalovirus exposure and HLA in healthy donors (dated by TCRdb to about 2017). Context from the whole study: An earlier analysis of some 550 of the donors reported more than 250 Gb of sequence data and 100 million to 140 million unique TCR beta sequences from approximately 180 million T cells. Roughly 300 gigabases of sequencing data and tens of millions of unique TCR sequences were included in an early release covering about 700 HLA-typed donors. Of the roughly 400 genotyped donors, approximately 80% were placed in the genetic ancestry cluster associated with self-reported Caucasian donors. The study aimed to test whether signatures of past pathogen exposure could be identified by cataloging public T cell receptors. The study used immunosequencing to profile the T cell repertoires of around 600 subjects and linked those repertoires to cytomegalovirus serostatus. Along with the 666-subject first cohort, a separate validation cohort of over a hundred different subjects was used. The study combined high-throughput TCR immunosequencing, statistical association of individual TCRs with disease status, and machine learning to predict cytomegalovirus infection status. In a later analysis, previously published TCR beta repertoires from 500 to 750 donors were re-analyzed and high-resolution HLA genotyping was added so that TCR occurrence patterns could be studied. Rather than using new phenotypic data, the later analysis identified candidate immune exposures from TCR beta sequences and from how often those sequences occurred across donors. An earlier analysis of 587 of the donors used high-throughput TCR beta sequencing to judge whether each TCR beta V gene segment behaved as functional or pseudogenic. Alongside the repertoire data, information on donor age, sex, ethnicity and CMV serostatus was compiled. A later genetic analysis took genome-wide SNP genotypes for about 60% of the roughly 670 donors and used that subset as a discovery cohort. Every discovery cohort repertoire had been produced on one sequencing platform. Both class I and class II loci were covered by HLA typing, at four-digit resolution. Typing coverage varied by locus: 629-630 donors for A, B, C, DRB1 and DQB1; 500 to 550 for DQA1; some 610 for DPA1; around 490 for DPB1. About five DR-DQ haplotypes were treated as single units for association and clustering because of strong linkage in the cohort. Across approximately 400 genotyped donors of the cohort, an average of roughly 250,000 unique TCR beta nucleotide sequences per donor were sequenced, and 15% to 20% of those sequences were non-productive. Study-wide findings and limitations: Compared with the roughly 720-donor mean, donors in an Asian-associated ancestry cluster had fewer N-insertions in productive TCRs, according to a later genetic analysis. In both the original and validation cohorts, the classifier was reported to diagnose cytomegalovirus status with high specificity and sensitivity. Because HLA typing was unavailable for some donors at each locus, only the typed subset was used in association tests. An earlier analysis of around 540 of the donors showed that most TCR beta V segments appeared in productive rearrangements either about 90% or about 30% of the time, which broadly matched IMGT annotations. Specific HLA alleles were associated with 15,000 to 20,000 TCR beta sequences at a false discovery rate of 0.05 in a later analysis. The sequencing pipeline was judged likely to have produced a cluster of highly shared sequence variants as a technical artifact. The study listed approximately 150 TCR beta chains as associated with cytomegalovirus. About 17 rarely observed V segments, including chromosome 9 orphons, were excluded from the earlier analysis of several hundred of the donors because counts were too low. A later analysis found that TCR association rates varied across HLA loci, with DRB1 alleles showing the most associated TCRs and HLA-C alleles the fewest. The only immune exposure information available for the cohort was CMV serostatus. According to a later analysis, most CMV-associated TCR beta chains appeared to be HLA-restricted, and the HLA associations seemed to be driven largely by CMV exposure. A further reported finding was that TCR beta sequences accurately predicted the HLA-A and HLA-B alleles for most subjects in the first cohort. V-gene and J-gene trimming of TCR beta chains was associated with a missense DCLRE1C variant in a later genetic analysis, and the association was replicated in an independent cohort. Several of the top co-occurrence clusters appeared to be linked to parvovirus B19, influenza, CMV and Epstein-Barr virus, according to a later analysis. Correlated functional status among segregating V segments might reflect linkage disequilibrium, but an unknown experimental factor could not be ruled out. Presence/absence analyses assumed roughly uniform sequencing depth across donors, an assumption that may not hold. Some IMGT-functional V segments, including TRBV6-2 and TRBV6-3, could not be told apart with the 87-base-pair reads, so those segments were excluded. The cohort was sequenced for TCR beta chains only, and without alpha or paired-chain data the features that could be detected were limited. Most TCR sequences were seen in very few donors, while some public TCRs were found in many individuals. The authors suggested that the approach could potentially be extended to other disease states and immunological phenotypes. A few of the identified cytomegalovirus-associated TCR beta chains were confirmed in vitro to be specific for cytomegalovirus antigens. Strong co-occurrence of HLA alleles, especially DR and DQ, made assigning TCR associations to individual alleles difficult. In a later analysis, HLA-associated TCR beta chains showed more clonal expansion and lower generation probabilities than non-associated chains that were equally common.

The library was made by the immunoSEQ multiplex PCR assay. For the multiplex PCR, a mixture combining 60 forward primers for TCR Vbeta segments and 13 reverse primers for TCR Jbeta segments was used. The CDR3 region of rearranged TCR beta genes was amplified from genomic DNA by a multiplex PCR assay. On the Illumina HiSeq System, the amplified TCR beta libraries were sequenced as 87-base-pair reads. The published analysis was carried out like this. In a later analysis, 80 million or so unique TCR beta chains were counted across the 666 repertoires, and approximately 9.9 million of these chains were shared by at least two donors. To remove PCR and sequencing errors, raw reads were error-corrected and collapsed into unique sequences using a nearest-neighbor algorithm that merged closely related sequences. CDR3 sequences were aligned to IMGT reference sequences to assign V, D and J gene segments. For a sequence to be retained, at least a six-nucleotide match to both a V gene segment and a J gene segment was required. Rearrangements were classified as productive when the CDR3 lacked stop codons and remained in frame with V and J, and all other rearrangements were classified as non-productive. Following IMGT convention, CDR3 was defined as the stretch from the second conserved V-encoded cysteine up to the conserved J-encoded phenylalanine. The earlier analysis of about 590 of the donors excluded sequences that lacked an unambiguous match to a single V gene segment. An earlier analysis of several hundred of the donors classified V segments as functional when productive rearrangements were above 56.7% and as segregating when the standard deviation between donors was above 5%. A statistical classification framework was built to diagnose cytomegalovirus status from the catalog of TCR beta chain sequences. In a later analysis, TCR nucleotide sequences were compared against IMGT/GENE-DB human TR gene sequences so that V and J genes could be assigned. In a later analysis, CDR3 sequences and most-parsimonious VDJ recombination scenarios were assigned using the TCRdist pipeline. In a later analysis, each TCR beta chain was defined by its CDR3 amino acid sequence together with its V-gene family, and reads lacking a unique V-gene family were excluded. In a later analysis, 500 to 650 highly shared, low-generation-probability nucleotide sequences were removed to address suspected cross-contamination and a sequencing artifact. For each public chain, a later analysis derived a clonal expansion index from normalized ranks of inferred template counts within each repertoire. In a later analysis, generation probabilities were computed with a VDJ recombination model fitted to out-of-frame rearrangements, and the resulting probabilities were checked against IGoR. Hypergeometric tests were used in a later analysis to score TCR-TCR, TCR-HLA and TCR-CMV co-occurrence, with a repertoire-size bias correction applied to the TCR pairs. A later analysis estimated false discovery rates by permuting HLA or CMV assignments 20 times. In a later analysis, co-occurring TCRs were grouped using DBSCAN, with TCRdist sequence similarity added in when clustering inside HLA-allele-positive subsets. For co-occurrence clustering, repertoires with fewer than 30,000 or more than 120,000 public chains were excluded, along with 4 to 6 repertoires with anomalous nucleotide sharing. TCRdb re-hosts the immuneACCESS table, in-frame sequences only. Its copies lack some clones; in the studies checked, an unresolved V gene accounts for under half of them, and the cause for the rest is not known. Clonal size and the V and J genes are those of that table, whereas D and trimming came from the DNA. The sample has about 85,000 clones on record, roughly 80% of them singletons. The ten largest clones capture around 23% of the sample.

The cohort was made up of about 670 healthy bone marrow donors. At the time of sampling, all cohort members were nominally healthy, though unrecorded immune exposures were likely present. The donor was CMV seropositive and belonged to the group of 250 to 350 seropositive cohort members. Every donor gave a peripheral blood sample, and the peripheral blood mononuclear cells from that sample were used for TCR beta sequencing. Genomic DNA extraction from the blood cell samples was performed with the Qiagen DNeasy Blood Extraction Kit. The sample consisted of PBMCs. The clonotype was recovered from a woman aged 50 to 65 in good health and CMV-seropositive. Here the chain combines TRBV18 and TRBJ2-3; the D gene cannot be named for sure. The nucleotide sequence is TGTGCCAGCTCACGCGCTTACACAGATACGCAGTATTTT. It codes for CASSRAYTDTQYF.